These T cell receptor beta chains were read from a single sample in a study of cytomegalovirus exposure and HLA in healthy donors. The method was immunoSEQ multiplex PCR; TCRdb's version includes in-frame clones alone and lacks a portion of them. This table has some 96,000 clones, roughly 80% appearing once. Material: PBMCs. The receptors derive from a woman aged 60-75 years in good health and CMV-seronegative. CDR3s include the opening cysteine and the closing phenylalanine or tryptophan. The order of the fields is clone size, D gene, J gene, V gene, CDR3 DNA, CDR3 protein. D genes are given only for firm matches. Size is omitted from some rows. Given values are once, few, many or a class for expanded clones.

>few|-|TRBJ1-4|TRBV28
TGTGCCAGCAGCCCCCCACCTAATCCCCATGAAAAACTGTTTTTT
CASSPPPNPHEKLFF
>-|TRBD1|TRBJ2-6|TRBV9
TGTGCCAGCAGCGTTCCGCAGGGGGCTGGGGCCAACGTCCTGACTTTC
CASSVPQGAGANVLTF
>-|-|TRBJ2-5|TRBV7-6
TGTGCCAGCAGCTTAGGAGCTTCTGAGCCGGGAGAGACCCAGTACTTC
CASSLGASEPGETQYF
>-|-|TRBJ1-1|TRBV13
TGTGCCAGCAGCCTTGAAGGGGCCCATGAAGCTTTCTTT
CASSLEGAHEAFF
>-|-|TRBJ1-2|TRBV30
TGTGCCTGGAGTACCCCGCCAGGGAGGTACTATGGCTACACCTTC
CAWSTPPGRYYGYTF
>-|TRBD1|TRBJ2-5|TRBV7-2
TGTGCCAGCAGCCGGGGACAGGGTGGAGAGACCCAGTACTTC
CASSRGQGGETQYF
>-|TRBD1|TRBJ1-6|TRBV25-1
TGTGCCAGCAGTGGACCCGGACAGGGACTATCCAATTCGCCCCTCCACTTT
CASSGPGQGLSNSPLHF
>-|-|TRBJ2-1|TRBV5-4
TGTGCCAGCAGCTTGGCGGTACTATCTCCAAGCTCCTACAATGAGCAGTTCTTC
CASSLAVLSPSSYNEQFF
>-|TRBD2|TRBJ2-7|TRBV5-1
TGCGCCAGCAGACCGGCGCTAGCGGGGCAGTCCTACGAGCAGTACTTC
CASRPALAGQSYEQYF
>-|-|TRBJ2-5|TRBV4-1
TGCGCCAGCAGCCAAGACCCCGAGACAGTAATTTGGGAGACCCAGTACTTC
CASSQDPETVIWETQYF
>-|-|TRBJ1-2|TRBV13
TGTGCCAGCAGCACGACTCTTGTTCCAGCGGGCTACACCTTC
CASSTTLVPAGYTF
>once|-|TRBJ2-1|TRBV11-2
TGTGCCAGCAGCTACTACGATGAGCAGTTCTTC
CASSYYDEQFF
>-|-|TRBJ2-7|TRBV6-1
TGTGCCAGCAGTGAACGGGACTACGAGCAGTACTTC
CASSERDYEQYF
>-|-|TRBJ2-7|TRBV5-4
TGTGCCAGCAGCCCTGGGGGGACAGCCTACGAGCAGTACTTC
CASSPGGTAYEQYF
>-|TRBD2|TRBJ2-5|TRBV5-4
TGTGCCAGCAGCAGGATAGCGGGAGAAGAGACCCAGTACTTC
CASSRIAGEETQYF
>few|TRBD1|TRBJ1-5|TRBV6-1
TGTGCCAGCAGTATGGACAGGGGCAATCAGCCCCAGCATTTT
CASSMDRGNQPQHF
>-|TRBD1|TRBJ2-3|TRBV4-3
TGCGCCAGCAGCACACAGGGGGCAGGCACAGATACGCAGTATTTT
CASSTQGAGTDTQYF
>-|-|TRBJ2-4|TRBV29-1
TGCAGCGTTGCAGGGTTTGCCAAAAACATTCAGTACTTC
CSVAGFAKNIQYF
>-|-|TRBJ2-5|TRBV4-3
TGCGCCAGCAGCCAAGATAGAAGGGACTACCAAGAGACCCAGTACTTC
CASSQDRRDYQETQYF
>-|-|TRBJ1-4|TRBV5-1
TGCGCCAGCAGCATGGAAGGGGGAACTAATGAAAAACTGTTTTTT
CASSMEGGTNEKLFF
>-|TRBD2|TRBJ2-2|TRBV7-2
TGTGCCAGCAGCTTACGCGGGGGATTAGTTACCGGGGAGCTGTTTTTT
CASSLRGGLVTGELFF
>once|-|TRBJ1-2|TRBV9
TGTGCCAGCAGCGTAGCTCTGGCAGGGGATGGCTACACCTTC
CASSVALAGDGYTF
>-|TRBD1|TRBJ2-1|TRBV11-2
TGTGCCAGCAGCAAACAGGGGAATGAGCAGTTCTTC
CASSKQGNEQFF
>-|TRBD1|TRBJ1-2|TRBV5-4
TGTGCCAGCAGCTTCCCTCGGGACAGGGGTGTCTACACCTTC
CASSFPRDRGVYTF
>few|-|TRBJ1-5|TRBV10-2
TGCGCCAGCAACCAGGGGCTCAATCAGCCCCAGCATTTT
CASNQGLNQPQHF
>-|-|TRBJ1-1|TRBV7-2
TGTGCCAGCAGCCGTACATCCCTGAACACTGAAGCTTTCTTT
CASSRTSLNTEAFF
>-|TRBD1|TRBJ1-5|TRBV15
TGTGCCACCGGGGACAGGGGTGGAGGGCAGCCCCAGCATTTT
CATGDRGGGQPQHF
>-|TRBD1|TRBJ1-2|TRBV5-6
TGTGCCAGCAGCTTGCTGGACAGGGGGCTCTATGGCTACACCTTC
CASSLLDRGLYGYTF
>-|TRBD2|TRBJ2-1|TRBV5-1
TGCGCCAGCAGTCCTGGACTAGCGGGGGGGCCAGGCGAGCAGTTCTTC
CASSPGLAGGPGEQFF
>-|-|TRBJ2-1|TRBV5-1
TGCGCCAGCAGCTTGGTAGCAGGGGGAGGTTACAATGAGCAGTTCTTC
CASSLVAGGGYNEQFF
>few|TRBD1|TRBJ2-2|TRBV2
TGTGCCAGACGGAAACAGGGGGACGAGTCCGGGGAGCTGTTTTTT
CARRKQGDESGELFF
>-|-|TRBJ1-5|TRBV10-2
TGCGCCAGCAGCGGGGGGTGGCAGGGTTCGAATCAGCCCCAGCATTTT
CASSGGWQGSNQPQHF
>-|TRBD2|TRBJ2-1|TRBV6-5
TGTGCCAGCACCCTCGGGGGGGCCCACTACAATGAGCAGTTCTTC
CASTLGGAHYNEQFF
>-|-|TRBJ2-7|TRBV7-9
TGTGCCAGCAGCCCGAGCTCCTACGAGCAGTACTTC
CASSPSSYEQYF
>few|TRBD2|TRBJ2-1|TRBV6-1
TGTGCCAGCAGTGTGACTAGCGCAGAGCAGTTCTTC
CASSVTSAEQFF
>few|-|TRBJ1-4|TRBV5-6
TGTGCCAGCAGCGCGGATATCGGGGAAAAACTGTTTTTT
CASSADIGEKLFF
>few|-|TRBJ2-7|TRBV20-1
TGCAGTGCTAATCAGGCGTACGAGCAGTACTTC
CSANQAYEQYF
>-|TRBD1|TRBJ1-2|TRBV6-5
TGTGCCAGCAGTTCATCGACAGGGAGCTATGGCTACACCTTC
CASSSSTGSYGYTF
>-|-|TRBJ2-7|TRBV5-1
TGCGCCAGCAGCTTGGTGTTTGGAGCAGCTTTTGAGCAGTACTTC
CASSLVFGAAFEQYF
>-|TRBD2|TRBJ2-2|TRBV5-6
TGTGCCAGCAGCTTTGTTGCTAGCGGGAGATACACCGGGGAGCTGTTTTTT
CASSFVASGRYTGELFF
>-|-|TRBJ1-5|TRBV10-2
TGCGCCAGCAGTGAGCAGGGGAATCAGCCCCAGCATTTT
CASSEQGNQPQHF
>-|TRBD1|TRBJ1-5|TRBV19
TGTGCCAGTAGTATGGGTCAGGGGGCGTTGGGGCCCCAGCATTTT
CASSMGQGALGPQHF
>-|-|TRBJ2-5|TRBV30
TGTGCCTGGACCAGGGGGGATGGGGAGACCCAGTACTTC
CAWTRGDGETQYF
>-|TRBD1|TRBJ1-4|TRBV5-4
TGTGCCAGCAGCTTGCAGACAGGGGGGAGCGAAAAACTGTTTTTT
CASSLQTGGSEKLFF
>few|TRBD1|TRBJ2-7|TRBV6-6
TGTGCCAGCAGTCCGGGACAGGGGGCGTCTTCCTACGAGCAGTACTTC
CASSPGQGASSYEQYF
>few|-|TRBJ2-3|TRBV7-2
TGTGCCAGCAGCTTTGACACATATACGCAGTATTTT
CASSFDTYTQYF
>-|TRBD1|TRBJ1-5|TRBV2
TGTGCCAGCAGTTCGGACAGGGTCGCTGGTCAGCCCCAGCATTTT
CASSSDRVAGQPQHF
>-|TRBD1|TRBJ1-5|TRBV7-8
TGTGCCAGCAGCTTGGACAGGGGAGGAGATCAGCCCCAGCATTTT
CASSLDRGGDQPQHF
>few|TRBD1|TRBJ1-3|TRBV18
TGTGCCAGCTCACTCCTGGACAGGGCTGGAAACACCATATATTTT
CASSLLDRAGNTIYF
>-|TRBD2|TRBJ2-3|TRBV28
TGTGCCAGCAGTTTAGAACTAGCGGGAGCTCCCACAGATACGCAGTATTTT
CASSLELAGAPTDTQYF
>-|TRBD1|TRBJ2-3|TRBV7-9
TGTGCCAGCAGCGCGCCGGGACAGTCTGAAAAAGATACGCAGTATTTT
CASSAPGQSEKDTQYF
>-|TRBD2|TRBJ2-1|TRBV7-2
TGTGCCAGCAGTCCGGATAGCGGGGCGGTCAATGAGCAGTTCTTC
CASSPDSGAVNEQFF
>-|TRBD2|TRBJ2-1|TRBV15
TGTGCCACCAGCAGAGCTAGCGGGGGCGGACCCTACAATGAGCAGTTCTTC
CATSRASGGGPYNEQFF
>-|-|TRBJ2-2|TRBV27
TGTGCCAGCAGGGTAGACACCGGGGAGCTGTTTTTT
CASRVDTGELFF